What follows are 24 T cell receptor beta chains derived from one specimen sequenced in a study of identical twins listed by TCRdb under 2016. Library preparation was by 5' RACE. Sequencer: Illumina HiSeq 2000. In-frame beta chains were kept once TCRdb had trimmed the public reads at Q25 with fastp and called clones with MiXCR. Rows are unified per CDR3 protein, each entry keeping the most common DNA and genes. The sample table records 500,000 to 550,000 distinct CDR3 sequences; less than 25% of these occur just once. Roughly 0.91% of the sample lies in the top ten. The sample was also linked to a second study, of T cells expressing NK-cell markers.

Sequenced: CD4+ T cells sorted from blood. These TCRs come from a woman in her late teens or twenties in good health.

This clonotype was found a few times. J is TRBJ1-1 and V is TRBV20-1; D possibly corresponds to TRBD1 (6 bases). V lost 3 bases and J lost 3, with 8 bases in between. There are 12 residues in the CDR3. The germline gives CDR1 DFQATT, CDR2 SNEGSKA (reference sequence). The CDR3 protein is CSASDRYTEAFF. DNA for the CDR3: TGCAGTGCTAGCGACAGGTACACTGAAGCTTTCTTT.

This clonotype was observed a handful of times. The V and J genes are TRBV27 and TRBJ2-1; 9 bases align to TRBD2. Germline V gives CDR1 MNHEY, CDR2 SMNVEV (reference sequence). CDR3 length equals 16 residues. V lost 6 bases, J lost 7 bases, and 13 bases stayed unmatched. This CDR3 is CASSKGSSGVTNEQFF. For the CDR3, the DNA is TGTGCCAGCAGCAAAGGGTCTAGCGGGGTTACTAATGAGCAGTTCTTC.

The rearrangement joins TRBV27 to TRBJ2-7; 8 nucleotides line up with TRBD1. Germline V CDR1 and CDR2: MNHEY, SMNVEV (reference sequence). This CDR3 has 17 amino acids. Germline trimming cut 5 bases from V and 5 bases from J; bases unmatched to any gene: 17. The CDR3 protein is CASSPFNGRQGIHEQYF. The CDR3 DNA reads TGTGCCAGCAGTCCCTTTAACGGAAGACAGGGGATTCACGAGCAGTACTTC.

This clonotype was counted a few times. J is TRBJ2-5 and V is TRBV20-1, with TRBD2 identical over 7 bases. The CDR3 totals 13 residues. J lost 3 bases, V lost 0 bases, and 1 base had no gene match. CDR1 and CDR2 from the germline V gene are DFQATT and SNEGSKA (reference sequence). The chain's CDR3 is CSAREGGKETQYF. Here the CDR3 DNA reads TGCAGTGCTAGAGAGGGAGGGAAAGAGACCCAGTACTTC.

The rearrangement uses TRBV7-9 and TRBJ1-2; perhaps TRBD1 as D (5 bases). Trimming removed 5 bases from V and 4 bases from J, with 14 bases in between. Looked up from germline, CDR1 is SEHNR and CDR2 is FQNEAQ (reference sequence). The CDR3 extends over 14 amino acids. This CDR3 is CASSRGEYFYGYTF. CDR3 bases: TGTGCCAGCAGCCGGGGGGAGTACTTCTATGGCTACACCTTC.

A few counts support this clonotype. The genes are TRBV12-3 or TRBV12-4 and TRBJ2-3, with TRBD1 as a possible D gene (7 bases). Trimming shortened V by 1 base and J by 3 bases, and 11 bases separated the two germline ends. This CDR3 has 15 amino acids. The CDR3 loop is CASSLVSGGTDTQYF. Written as DNA, the CDR3 is TGTGCCAGCAGTTTAGTGTCAGGGGGGACAGATACGCAGTATTTT.

V and J are TRBV7-2 and TRBJ2-4, with 7 bases lining up with TRBD1. Germline trimming cut 5 bases from V and 6 bases from J; bases unmatched to any gene: 7. This CDR3 is 14 amino acids long. Germline CDR1 SGHTA, CDR2 FQGNSA. This CDR3 reads CASSLDRVVNIQYF. The CDR3 DNA reads TGTGCCAGCAGCCTCGACAGGGTTGTAAACATTCAGTACTTC.

The J gene is TRBJ1-5, the V gene TRBV3-1, with D unresolved. The CDR3 is 14 amino acids. The germline V gene has CDR1 LGHDT and CDR2 YNNKEL (reference sequence). The ends were cut back, 0 bases at V and 4 bases at J, with 7 bases in the middle. The CDR3 DNA sequence: TGTGCCAGCAGCCAAGATCTCGGGAATCAGCCCCAGCATTTT. Amino acid sequence: CASSQDLGNQPQHF.

This clonotype showed up just a few times. CDR3 residues: CAIAITWVGYNEQFF. CDR3 DNA sequence: TGTGCCATCGCCATTACATGGGTAGGCTACAATGAGCAGTTCTTC. The V call is TRBV10-3, the J call TRBJ2-1; D is unresolved. This CDR3 is 15 amino acids long. Trimming shortened V by 8 bases and J by 3 bases, and 17 bases separated the two germline ends. CDR1 and CDR2 (germline): ENHRY, SYGVKD.

The V gene is TRBV29-1, the J gene TRBJ1-1; D gene ambiguous. V was clipped by 6 bases and J by 4 bases, with 12 bases between them. CDR1 and CDR2 from the germline V gene are SQVTM and ANQGSEA. This CDR3 spans 12 amino acids. The CDR3 nucleotides read TGCAGCGTCATGCCGGGATCCACTGAAGCTTTCTTT. Translation gives CSVMPGSTEAFF.

This clonotype was counted a few times. The chain joins TRBV21-1 to TRBJ2-7; the table's D call TRBD2 went unverified against the DNA. TRBV21-1 is a documented pseudogene. The CDR3 length is 16 residues. CDR3 DNA: TGTGCCAGCAGCCAAAGCGGTACGGGAGGGCAGTACGAGCAGTACTTC. The encoded protein is CASSQSGTGGQYEQYF.

The V gene is TRBV7-6, the J gene TRBJ2-1; D unclear. This CDR3 is built from 11 residues. Trimming took off 4 bases at V and 10 bases at J, with 8 bases between the two ends. CDR1 and CDR2 from the germline V gene are SGHVS and FNYEAQ. The CDR3 DNA is TGTGCCAGCAGCTCCATCCACGAGCAGTTCTTC. Amino acid sequence: CASSSIHEQFF.

This clonotype was seen a handful of times. The chain uses TRBV20-1 and TRBJ2-1; D ambiguous. The CDR3 length is 13 residues. Germline V gene sequence: CDR1 DFQATT, CDR2 SNEGSKA (reference sequence). The V end lost 6 bases, the J end lost 15 bases, and 24 bases lay between the germline ends. CDR3 in DNA: TGCAGTGCGTCTGTATCCCTCTTAACCCCGGGGTTCTTC. Protein product: CSASVSLLTPGFF.

This clonotype has a handful of counts. The chain links TRBV7-8 to TRBJ1-1; D call uncertain. The V end was cut by 0 bases, the J end by 0 bases, with 8 bases between. In germline, CDR1 is SGHVS, CDR2 FQNEAQ. There are 15 residues in the CDR3. CDR3 amino acids: CASSLASTVNTEAFF. The CDR3 DNA is TGTGCCAGCAGCTTAGCGTCGACGGTGAACACTGAAGCTTTCTTT. The full variable domain, in which reference TRBV7-8 and TRBJ1-1 provide the parts outside the CDR3, is GAGVSQSPRYKVAKRGQDVALRCDPISGHVSLFWYQQALGQGPEFLTYFQNEAQLDKSGLPSDRFFAERPEGSVSTLKIQRTQQEDSAVYLCASSLASTVNTEAFFGQGTRLTVV.

This clonotype showed up just once. This rearrangement joins TRBV7-3 to TRBJ2-1, with a tentative D call TRBD1 (6 bases). The CDR3 is 13 residues long. Deletions cut 6 bases from V and 9 bases from J, with 15 bases between. From germline, CDR1 is SGHTA and CDR2 FQGTGA. The CDR3 protein is CASSVQGLGEQFF. The DNA for the CDR3 is TGTGCCAGCAGTGTTCAGGGGTTAGGTGAGCAGTTCTTC.

This clonotype has just a few counts. This chain uses TRBV4-2 with TRBJ2-7; the D is unclear. The CDR3 totals 14 residues. Per germline, CDR1 LGHNA and CDR2 YNFKEQ. V dropped 0 bases and J dropped 2 bases, with 8 bases sitting between them. DNA for the CDR3: TGTGCCAGCAGCCAAGATCGGGCCGCCTACGAGCAGTACTTC. Translating gives CASSQDRAAYEQYF.

This rearrangement joins TRBV10-3 to TRBJ2-1; D might be TRBD1 (5 bases). In germline, CDR1 is ENHRY, CDR2 SYGVKD. V was trimmed by 4 bases and J by 5 bases, leaving 15 bases between them. The CDR3 extends over 15 amino acids. The CDR3 loop reads CAISGGRAGNNEQFF. For the CDR3, the DNA is TGTGCCATCAGTGGGGGCCGAGCTGGGAACAATGAGCAGTTCTTC.

There are a few counts of this clonotype. The rearrangement joins TRBV12-3 or TRBV12-4 to TRBJ1-2, with D tentatively TRBD1 (5 bases). CDR3 length: 14 amino acids. V gave up 7 bases and J gave up 1 base, with 13 bases separating them. In DNA form, the CDR3 reads TGTGCCAGCACCGCCACGACAGTTAACTATGGCTACACCTTC. This encodes CASTATTVNYGYTF.

The genes are TRBV12-3 or TRBV12-4 and TRBJ2-5; D gene uncertain. The CDR3 has 14 residues. V was pared by 6 bases and J by 1 base, with 12 bases between. The chain's CDR3 is CASSPGVVQETQYF. The CDR3 region has the DNA TGTGCCAGCAGCCCCGGTGTGGTCCAAGAGACCCAGTACTTC.

This chain links TRBV12-3 or TRBV12-4 with TRBJ2-1; 8 positions agree with TRBD1. Germline trimming cut 5 bases from V and 0 bases from J; bases unmatched to any gene: 0. This CDR3 comprises 14 residues. The CDR3 spells CASSQGASYNEQFF. CDR3 bases: TGTGCCAGCAGTCAGGGGGCCTCCTACAATGAGCAGTTCTTC.

The chain carries TRBV20-1 and TRBJ2-1, with TRBD1 matching 12 bases. CDR1 DFQATT and CDR2 SNEGSKA come from the germline V gene (reference sequence). The CDR3 totals 15 residues. V was clipped by 2 bases and J by 5 bases; unmatched bases: 4. CDR3 DNA sequence: TGCAGTGCTAGATCGGGACAGGGGGCGGACAATGAGCAGTTCTTC. As protein: CSARSGQGADNEQFF.

The J gene is TRBJ2-3, the V gene TRBV6-5; 10 nucleotides line up with TRBD1. V lost 2 bases and J lost 3; bases outside the gene matches: 2. The CDR3 sequence is 15 residues long. Germline-derived CDR1 and CDR2 are MNHEY and SVGAGI. The CDR3 reads CASSYQDRGTDTQYF. CDR3 DNA sequence: TGTGCCAGCAGTTACCAGGACAGGGGGACAGATACGCAGTATTTT.

The chain uses TRBV27 and TRBJ2-3; 8 nucleotides match TRBD1. This CDR3 is built from 14 residues. Germline V CDR1 and CDR2: MNHEY, SMNVEV (reference sequence). With V trimmed by 10 bases and J by 4 bases, 10 bases remained unmatched. This CDR3 reads CATSTRGRADTQYF. CDR3 bases: TGTGCCACTTCAACCAGGGGGCGGGCAGATACGCAGTATTTT.

The table lists this clonotype with a few counts. The V and J genes are TRBV29-1 and TRBJ1-1; 7 nucleotides align to TRBD1. J was trimmed by 7 bases and V by 4 bases; bases with no gene match: 3. This CDR3 is 11 amino acids long. CDR1 is SQVTM and CDR2 is ANQGSEA in the germline V gene. In DNA form, the CDR3 reads TGCAGCGTTGGGGGACAGAATGAAGCTTTCTTT. Protein sequence: CSVGGQNEAFF.